This T cell receptor beta chain originates from a study of shared T cell receptors in the human thymus. The ends lost 3 bases at V and 3 bases at J; junction bases unmatched: 9. The CDR3 spans 17 residues. CDR1 SGDLS and CDR2 YYNGEE come from the germline V gene. Method: immunoSEQ multiplex PCR; TCRdb's copy keeps in-frame clones and lacks some. Of hundreds of thousands of clones in the sample, approximately 83% are singletons; the top ten hold about 0.0098%. These sequences were also reported in another study, on human thymus T cells. From that second work: Finnish infants who were healthy and having corrective surgery for congenital heart defects made up the donors. The thymus tissue came from resections taken during corrective heart surgery.

This clonotype was sampled from a girl under three years old with a congenital heart defect. The rearrangement uses TRBV9 and TRBJ1-2; 12 bases agree with TRBD1. The sequenced sample was thymocytes. The CDR3 nucleotides read TGTGCCAGCAGCGGCGGGACAGGGGGCTATCCGGACTATGGCTACACCTTC. Translated: CASSGGTGGYPDYGYTF.